This is a list of T cell receptor beta chains from one sample in a study of identical twins. TCRdb reprocessed the 5' RACE reads with MiXCR, giving one entry per CDR3 protein. The repertoire holds 1.5 million to 2 million distinct CDR3 sequences, with under 35% as singletons. Sequencing was done on a sample of cord blood. These receptors came from a newborn girl in good health. Both conserved end residues are part of each CDR3. Fields, in order: V gene, D gene, J gene, clone size, CDR3 protein, CDR3 DNA. A D gene is named only where the DNA matches it firmly. Size is stated for part of the rows, as once, few or many counts, or as a class when the clone is expanded.

>TRBV27|TRBD1|TRBJ1-6|few
CASSFGTGESPLHF
TGTGCCAGCAGTTTCGGGACAGGGGAGTCACCCCTCCACTTT
>TRBV28|TRBD1|TRBJ1-2|-
CASTPGQGRYGYTF
TGTGCCAGCACTCCTGGACAGGGCCGGTATGGCTACACCTTC
>TRBV14|-|TRBJ1-2|few
CASSHSHNYGYTF
TGTGCCAGCAGCCATAGCCATAACTATGGCTACACCTTC
>TRBV2|-|TRBJ2-3|-
CASTYRDINLGWSTDTQYF
TGTGCCAGCACCTACCGGGACATCAACCTCGGGTGGAGCACAGATACGCAGTATTTT
>TRBV6-1|-|TRBJ2-1|-
CASGDRPTYNEQFF
TGTGCCAGTGGTGACAGGCCCACGTACAATGAGCAGTTCTTC
>TRBV27|TRBD2|TRBJ2-7|few
CATRRTSGSTVSYEQYF
TGTGCCACCAGAAGGACTAGCGGGAGTACTGTCTCCTACGAGCAGTACTTC
>TRBV10-3|-|TRBJ2-3|many
CAISKGSTDTQYF
TGTGCCATCAGCAAGGGTAGCACAGATACGCAGTATTTT
>TRBV19|-|TRBJ2-6|-
CASSTRSSGANVLTF
TGTGCCAGTAGTACCAGGTCCTCTGGGGCCAACGTCCTGACTTTC
>TRBV27|-|TRBJ2-6|many
CASSLSPFSGANVLTF
TGTGCCAGCAGTTTATCCCCATTCTCTGGGGCCAACGTCCTGACTTTC
>TRBV19|TRBD1|TRBJ2-7|few
CASSITGQTYEQYF
TGTGCCAGTAGTATTACGGGACAGACCTACGAGCAGTACTTC
>TRBV29-1|TRBD1|TRBJ2-6|-
CSVPTGGLSGANVLTF
TGCAGCGTCCCGACAGGGGGCCTCTCTGGGGCCAACGTCCTGACTTTC
>TRBV27|-|TRBJ2-4|-
CASRVTLAWPSRFLYF
TGTGCCAGCAGGGTAACTCTTGCCTGGCCTTCAAGGTTTTTGTACTTC
>TRBV11-2|-|TRBJ2-1|once
CASSLGGGGKPYNEQFF
TGTGCCAGCAGCTTAGGGGGCGGCGGAAAACCCTACAATGAGCAGTTCTTC
>TRBV12-3/TRBV12-4|TRBD1|TRBJ1-2|few
CASVSGTGDGYTF
TGTGCCAGCGTCTCCGGGACAGGGGACGGCTACACCTTC
>TRBV5-1|TRBD2|TRBJ2-7|many
CASSLGTSGSYEQYF
TGTGCCAGCAGCTTAGGGACTAGCGGGAGTTACGAGCAGTACTTC
>TRBV10-3|TRBD1|TRBJ1-1|few
CAIRPGQGLAEAFF
TGTGCCATCAGACCGGGACAGGGGCTAGCAGAAGCTTTCTTT
>TRBV13|TRBD1|TRBJ1-2|-
CASSSQAVTLWGQANYGYTF
TGTGCCAGCAGCTCGCAGGCTGTAACATTGTGGGGACAGGCGAACTATGGCTACACCTTC
>TRBV3-1|TRBD2|TRBJ2-1|-
CASSRDGTSGLFYNEQFF
TGTGCCAGCAGCCGAGACGGGACTAGCGGGCTTTTTTACAATGAGCAGTTCTTC
>TRBV10-3|TRBD2|TRBJ2-7|once
CAISGTSGRAYNEQYF
TGTGCCATCAGTGGGACTAGCGGGAGGGCCTACAATGAGCAGTACTTC
>TRBV10-3|TRBD1|TRBJ2-3|many
CAISGDPRTGGTDTQYF
TGTGCCATCAGTGGGGATCCTCGGACAGGGGGCACAGATACGCAGTATTTT
>TRBV12-3/TRBV12-4|-|TRBJ2-6|few
CASSFGFSSGANVLTF
TGTGCCAGCAGTTTTGGCTTCTCCTCTGGGGCCAACGTCCTGACTTTC
>TRBV5-1|-|TRBJ2-3|many
CASSSPSTDTQYF
TGCGCCAGCAGCTCTCCTAGCACAGATACGCAGTATTTT
>TRBV7-2|-|TRBJ2-3|-
CASSLTRGADTRYF
TGTGCCAGCAGCCTTACACGGGGTGCAGATACGCGGTATTTT
>TRBV29-1|TRBD1|TRBJ2-7|once
CSVAQTTGDEQYF
TGCAGCGTGGCGCAGACTACAGGGGACGAGCAGTACTTC
>TRBV12-3/TRBV12-4|TRBD2|TRBJ2-3|-
CASSLTDWAGTSGTDTQYF
TGTGCCAGCAGTTTAACCGATTGGGCCGGGACTAGCGGCACAGATACGCAGTATTTT
>TRBV7-2|TRBD2|TRBJ2-7|-
CASSLTGTSGAYEQYF
TGTGCCAGCAGCCTAACCGGGACTAGCGGTGCGTACGAGCAGTACTTC
>TRBV7-2|-|TRBJ2-3|-
CASSAQGGPLAAQYF
TGTGCCAGCAGCGCACAGGGGGGGCCCCTAGCTGCGCAGTATTTT
>TRBV4-2|-|TRBJ2-7|once
CASSQERGRPYEQYF
TGTGCCAGCAGCCAAGAGCGAGGGAGACCCTACGAGCAGTACTTC
>TRBV27|-|TRBJ1-1|few
CASSLFGGGWNTEAFF
TGTGCCAGCAGTTTATTCGGGGGCGGGTGGAACACTGAAGCTTTCTTT
>TRBV11-2|-|TRBJ2-7|few
CASSLTGEGSYEQYF
TGTGCCAGCAGCTTAACAGGCGAGGGATCCTACGAGCAGTACTTC
>TRBV27|-|TRBJ1-1|-
CASSSPRGTEAFF
TGTGCCAGCAGTTCCCCCAGGGGCACTGAAGCTTTCTTT
>TRBV29-1|-|TRBJ1-2|many
CSVDYRHYGYTF
TGCAGCGTTGACTACAGACACTATGGCTACACCTTC
>TRBV29-1|TRBD1|TRBJ2-1|-
CSVRVRTGGYNEQFF
TGCAGCGTGCGGGTTCGGACAGGGGGGTACAATGAGCAGTTCTTC
>TRBV20-1|TRBD2|TRBJ2-4|few
CRAPGVAGGNIQYF
TGCAGGGCCCCTGGGGTAGCGGGAGGAAACATTCAGTACTTC
>TRBV6-1|TRBD1|TRBJ1-5|-
CASSSLGGGNQPQHF
TGTGCCAGCAGTTCCTTAGGGGGCGGCAATCAGCCCCAGCATTTT
>TRBV7-2|-|TRBJ2-3|-
CASSLGGGSSTDTQYF
TGTGCCAGCAGCTTAGGCGGCGGATCTAGCACAGATACGCAGTATTTT
>TRBV28|TRBD2|TRBJ2-1|-
CASIGRTSGFNEQFF
TGTGCCAGCATCGGAAGGACTAGCGGTTTCAATGAGCAGTTCTTC
>TRBV2|-|TRBJ2-2|-
CASSENYNTGELFF
TGTGCCAGCAGTGAAAACTATAACACCGGGGAGCTGTTTTTT
>TRBV20-1|-|TRBJ2-3|few
CSASPSARTDTQYF
TGCAGTGCTAGCCCCTCGGCCCGCACAGATACGCAGTATTTT
>TRBV12-3/TRBV12-4|TRBD1|TRBJ1-2|-
CASSFFDRGHNYGYTF
TGTGCCAGCAGTTTCTTTGACAGGGGGCACAACTATGGCTACACCTTC
>TRBV28|-|TRBJ1-1|-
CASSRRGPMNTEAFF
TGTGCCAGCAGCAGACGGGGACCGATGAACACTGAAGCTTTCTTT
>TRBV30|TRBD1|TRBJ2-7|-
CAWIGTGGYEQYF
TGTGCCTGGATCGGGACAGGGGGCTACGAGCAGTACTTC
>TRBV11-2|-|TRBJ1-6|-
CASSLDTGINSPLHF
TGTGCCAGCAGCTTAGATACAGGGATTAATTCACCCCTCCACTTT
>TRBV3-1|-|TRBJ2-7|-
CASSQADSYYEQYF
TGTGCCAGCAGCCAAGCGGACAGTTACTACGAGCAGTACTTC
>TRBV5-1|-|TRBJ1-4|few
CASSIEGRINEKLFF
TGCGCCAGCAGCATTGAAGGACGGATTAATGAAAAACTGTTTTTT
>TRBV20-1|-|TRBJ1-5|-
CSASHPGPIAYQPQHF
TGCAGTGCTAGCCACCCGGGGCCGATCGCTTATCAGCCCCAGCATTTT
>TRBV5-1|TRBD2|TRBJ2-5|-
CASSFSGLHNEQYF
TGCGCCAGCAGCTTTAGCGGGCTCCACAATGAGCAGTACTTC
>TRBV4-1|-|TRBJ2-1|-
CASSLRATGNEQFF
TGCGCCAGCAGCCTCCGAGCAACGGGCAATGAGCAGTTCTTC
>TRBV5-1|TRBD1|TRBJ2-7|few
CASNRQGKDEQYF
TGCGCCAGCAACCGACAGGGTAAGGACGAGCAGTACTTC
>TRBV10-3|-|TRBJ2-1|-
CAISKLASPYNEQFF
TGTGCCATCAGCAAACTAGCCTCTCCCTACAATGAGCAGTTCTTC
>TRBV3-1|-|TRBJ2-3|few
CASSQGTAPSTDTQYF
TGTGCCAGCAGCCAAGGGACGGCTCCGAGCACAGATACGCAGTATTTT